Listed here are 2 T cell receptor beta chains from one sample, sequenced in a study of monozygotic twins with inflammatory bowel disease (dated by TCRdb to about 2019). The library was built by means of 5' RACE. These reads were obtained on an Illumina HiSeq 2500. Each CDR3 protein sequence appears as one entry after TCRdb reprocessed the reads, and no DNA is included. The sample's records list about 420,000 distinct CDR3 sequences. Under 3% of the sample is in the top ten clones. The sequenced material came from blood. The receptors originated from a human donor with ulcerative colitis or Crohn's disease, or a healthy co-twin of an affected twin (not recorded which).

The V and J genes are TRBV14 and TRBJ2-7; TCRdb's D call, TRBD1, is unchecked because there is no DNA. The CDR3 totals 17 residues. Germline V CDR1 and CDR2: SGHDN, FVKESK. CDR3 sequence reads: CASSVGQGAFDSYEQYF.

The CDR3 reads CASSPWGGLNEQYF. The rearrangement links TRBV5-1 to TRBJ2-7; lacking DNA, the TRBD1 call made by TCRdb goes unchecked. CDR1 SGHRS and CDR2 YFSETQ come from the germline V gene. The CDR3 runs to 14 residues.